This entry lists 17 T cell receptor beta chains sequenced from one sample in a study of cytomegalovirus exposure and HLA in healthy donors. PCR involved 60 Vbeta and 13 Jbeta primers. Clones were sequenced by immunoSEQ multiplex PCR, and TCRdb holds only the in-frame ones, with some missing. This sample has over 90,000 clones, with roughly four fifths found just once. Sequencing was done on a sample of PBMCs. The receptors here all came from a man in his forties or fifties in good health and CMV-seronegative.

This chain connects TRBV4-1 to TRBJ2-1, with 14 bases that match TRBD2. This CDR3 has 16 amino acids. V lost 6 bases, J lost 6 bases, and 7 bases stayed unmatched. The V gene's germline CDR1 is MGHRA and CDR2 YSYEKL. The CDR3 DNA reads TGCGCCAGCAGGCGACTAGCGGGGGGGTTTAGCAATGAGCAGTTCTTC. Protein sequence: CASRRLAGGFSNEQFF.

The rearrangement links TRBV19 to TRBJ1-1, with D tentatively TRBD1 (6 bases). CDR1 is LNHDA and CDR2 is SQIVND in the germline V gene (reference sequence). This CDR3 has 14 residues. Trimming stripped 1 base from V and 6 bases from J, with 12 bases between. The DNA for the CDR3 is TGTGCCAGTAGTATAGTCGCGGGGGCCGCTGAAGCTTTCTTT. Encoded protein: CASSIVAGAAEAFF.

This clone has more than one count but fewer than ten. The chain employs TRBV6-1 and TRBJ2-1, with 13 bases lining up with TRBD2. This CDR3 comprises 15 residues. Germline assignment: CDR1 MNHNS and CDR2 SASEGT. Germline trimming cut 5 bases from V and 6 bases from J; bases unmatched to any gene: 4. The DNA for the CDR3 is TGTGCCAGCAGTCCCACTAGCGGGGGGGCCAATGAGCAGTTCTTC. Translating gives CASSPTSGGANEQFF.

This clone has a handful of counts. The rearrangement uses TRBV7-6 and TRBJ1-6; TRBD1 might be the D (5 bases). The CDR3 spans 13 residues. Germline loops: CDR1 SGHVS, CDR2 FNYEAQ. Trimming stripped 5 bases from V and 7 bases from J, with 9 bases between. CDR3 sequence: CASSRTWNSPLHF. The CDR3 DNA is TGTGCCAGCAGCCGGACATGGAATTCACCCCTCCACTTT. The full variable domain, rest sourced from reference TRBV7-6 and TRBJ1-6, is GAGVSQSPRYKVTKRGQDVALRCDPISGHVSLYWYRQALGQGPEFLTYFNYEAQQDKSGLPNDRFSAERPEGSISTLTIQRTEQRDSAMYRCASSRTWNSPLHFGNGTRLTVT.

This clone was found a few times. The chain couples TRBV6-5 to TRBJ1-6; 7 bases match TRBD1. Losses at the gene ends were 2 bases for V and 6 bases for J; bases not matched to a gene: 4. Germline V gives CDR1 MNHEY, CDR2 SVGAGI. This CDR3 has 15 amino acids. The CDR3 DNA sequence: TGTGCCAGCAGTTACGCGGACAGGTTTAATTCACCCCTCCACTTT. Amino acid sequence: CASSYADRFNSPLHF.

The chain joins TRBV11-1 to TRBJ2-4; 10 positions match TRBD1. Germline V gives CDR1 SGHAT, CDR2 FQDESV (reference sequence). The trim removed 5 bases at V and 8 bases at J, leaving 9 bases unmatched. The CDR3 loop spans 15 amino acids. The CDR3 DNA sequence: TGTGCCAGCAGCCTCGACGGGGACAGGGGAGACATTCAGTACTTC. It codes for CASSLDGDRGDIQYF.

Regarding this clone: Here the CDR3 omits its conserved ending phenylalanine or tryptophan, so a read error is the likely source. The rearrangement joins TRBV2 to TRBJ1-5; 8 bases agree with TRBD1. V lost 5 bases, J lost 3 bases, and 6 bases stayed unmatched. The CDR3 is 15 residues long. Germline values: CDR1 SNHLY, CDR2 FYNNEI. This CDR3 reads CASSSQTGVNQPQHV. DNA for the CDR3: TGTGCCAGCAGTTCCCAGACAGGGGTCAATCAGCCCCAGCATGTT.

The V gene is TRBV6-5, the J gene TRBJ1-1; the D gene is possibly TRBD1 (5 bases). In germline, CDR1 is MNHEY, CDR2 SVGAGI. Trimming took off 0 bases at V and 4 bases at J, with 12 bases between the two ends. The CDR3 covers 15 residues. The CDR3 loop reads CASSYSARVGTEAFF. DNA for the CDR3: TGTGCCAGCAGTTACTCTGCCAGGGTAGGCACTGAAGCTTTCTTT.

The rearrangement uses TRBV10-3 and TRBJ2-3; TRBD2 is a possible D gene (7 bases). The V and J ends lost 4 bases and 2 bases respectively, with 13 bases between them. Germline V lookup: CDR1 ENHRY, CDR2 SYGVKD. This CDR3 region has 15 residues. The CDR3 nucleotides read TGTGCCATCAGTGGGGGGGGGCGGTACACAGATACGCAGTATTTT. Its protein product is CAISGGGRYTDTQYF.

The rearrangement joins TRBV7-2 to TRBJ2-5; D is possibly TRBD1 (7 bases). The germline V and J ends were trimmed by 5 bases and 6 bases, with 16 bases remaining between them. The CDR3 is 14 amino acids. Germline V CDR1 and CDR2: SGHTA, FQGNSA. The CDR3: CASSPGAGGQTQYF. DNA for the CDR3: TGTGCCAGCAGCCCCGGGGCAGGGGGGCAGACCCAGTACTTC.

This chain joins TRBV5-1 and TRBJ2-1, with 9 bases that match TRBD1. Looked up from germline, CDR1 is SGHRS and CDR2 is YFSETQ. This CDR3 spans 16 amino acids. The ends lost 6 bases at V and 2 bases at J; junction bases unmatched: 9. The CDR3 DNA reads as TGCGCCAGCAAAAAACAGGGGGCTGGGACCTACAATGAGCAGTTCTTC. Translated: CASKKQGAGTYNEQFF.

The rearrangement joins TRBV28 to TRBJ1-5; no reliable D call. CDR1 MDHEN and CDR2 SYDVKM come from the germline V gene. This CDR3 contains 13 residues. The germline V and J ends were trimmed by 3 bases and 4 bases, with 7 bases remaining between them. The CDR3 sequence is CASSFPGNQPQHF. The CDR3 nucleotides are TGTGCCAGCAGTTTCCCGGGTAATCAGCCCCAGCATTTT.

The rearrangement links TRBV19 to TRBJ2-7; the D gene is possibly TRBD2 (5 bases). Trimming left V 5 bases short and J 2 bases short, with 22 bases between. The CDR3 runs to 17 residues. The germline V gene has CDR1 LNHDA and CDR2 SQIVND (reference sequence). CDR3: CASSPRGRRTSAYEQYF. The CDR3 coding sequence is TGTGCCAGTAGTCCCCGAGGCAGGCGGACTTCAGCCTACGAGCAGTACTTC.

V usage is TRBV29-1 and J usage is TRBJ1-5; 7 nucleotides agree with TRBD1. With V trimmed by 7 bases and J by 4 bases, 10 bases remained unmatched. Germline CDR1 is SQVTM and CDR2 is ANQGSEA. The CDR3 totals 14 residues. The CDR3 DNA is TGCAGCGCCAGAAACAGGGGAGGTAATCAGCCCCAGCATTTT. Encoded protein: CSARNRGGNQPQHF.

Written as DNA, the CDR3 is TGTGCCAGCAGCTCCAAGCGGGGGGGAAACACCGGGGAGCTGTTTTTT. This codes for CASSSKRGGNTGELFF. The J gene is TRBJ2-2, the V gene TRBV5-4, with 10 bases identical to TRBD2. There are 16 residues in the CDR3. Germline V CDR1 and CDR2: SGHNT, YYREEE (reference sequence). V lost 3 bases, J lost 2 bases, and 4 bases stayed unmatched.

For the CDR3, the DNA is TGTGCCAGCAGCCGCCCGGGACAGGGGCCAAGGGGCTACACCTTC. It specifies CASSRPGQGPRGYTF. This chain connects TRBV7-2 to TRBJ1-2; 10 bases align to TRBD1. The trim removed 5 bases at V and 8 bases at J, leaving 11 bases unmatched. The length of the CDR3 is 15 residues. CDR1 is SGHTA, CDR2 FQGNSA, per germline. Full variable domain (rest looked up from reference TRBV7-2 and TRBJ1-2): GAGVSQSPSNKVTEKGKDVELRCDPISGHTALYWYRQSLGQGLEFLIYFQGNSAPDKSGLPSDRFSAERTGGSVSTLTIQRTQQEDSAVYLCASSRPGQGPRGYTFGSGTRLTVV.

This clone appeared a few times. One end of the junction fails to match germline, which may point to a read error. CDR3 sequence reads: CVSSLGQAYEQYF. The CDR3, as DNA: TGTGTCAGCAGCTTAGGACAGGCCTACGAGCAGTACTTC. The V and J genes are TRBV7-8 and TRBJ2-7; TRBD1 matches at 7 bases. This CDR3 is built from 13 residues. Germline-derived CDR1 and CDR2 are SGHVS and FQNEAQ.